What follows describes a single T cell receptor (beta chain). The data derive from a study of chemoradiotherapy in HPV16-positive cancers. Germline-derived CDR1 and CDR2 are KGHSH and LQKENI. The V and J ends lost 2 bases and 1 base, in that order; junction bases with no gene match: 5. This CDR3 has 15 residues. Method: immunoSEQ multiplex PCR; TCRdb's copy keeps in-frame clones and lacks some. Of 20,000 to 25,000 clones in the sample, 70% to 90% were seen once. The specimen comprised blood, sampled from a patient who underwent chemoradiotherapy. This TCR was sampled from a human donor with HPV-associated anogenital cancer. The chain links TRBV18 to TRBJ2-7; 7 positions match TRBD2. CDR3 loop: CASSPYAGVSYEQYF. The CDR3 region has the DNA TGTGCCAGCTCACCATACGCGGGAGTGTCCTACGAGCAGTACTTC.